The 9 T cell receptor beta chains below were found in one sample sequenced in a study of control samples from healthy donors and cancer patients. Some clones are missing from TCRdb's copy, which holds only in-frame ones; the method was immunoSEQ multiplex PCR. Counted here are 100,000 to 150,000 clones, 90% occurring once; the ten biggest clones make up 2.5% to 3%. Source material: blood. Receptors were obtained from a man aged 40-49 years in good health.

The J gene is TRBJ1-2, the V gene TRBV6-5; D remains unclear. The germline V gene encodes CDR1 MNHEY and CDR2 SVGAGI. CDR3 length equals 10 residues. V gave up 6 bases and J gave up 13 bases, with 12 bases separating them. CDR3 region: CASSKTAGTF. As DNA, the CDR3 is TGTGCCAGCAGCAAGACCGCCGGCACCTTC.

This chain uses TRBV6-2 or TRBV6-3 with TRBJ1-1; D call uncertain. The CDR3 runs 14 residues. Germline V CDR1 and CDR2: MNHEY, SVGEGT. The V end was cut by 2 bases, the J end by 0 bases, with 7 bases between. DNA of the CDR3: TGTGCCAGCAGTTACGTAAGCGTGAACACTGAAGCTTTCTTT. Translated, it gives CASSYVSVNTEAFF.

The chain couples TRBV5-1 to TRBJ1-4, with D perhaps matching TRBD1 (5 bases). Looked up from germline, CDR1 is SGHRS and CDR2 is YFSETQ. V lost 4 bases and J lost 3, with 13 bases in between. This CDR3 region has 15 residues. This CDR3 reads CASSLGGTANEKLFF. The CDR3 DNA sequence: TGCGCCAGCAGCCTGGGGGGTACCGCTAATGAAAAACTGTTTTTT.

V usage is TRBV15 and J usage is TRBJ2-2; the match to TRBD2 covers 9 bases. V dropped 5 bases and J dropped 4; count of bases not matched to a gene: 11. Germline V lookup: CDR1 LNHNV, CDR2 YYDKDF (reference sequence). CDR3 length: 17 residues. The CDR3 is CATSGQLPGLATGELFF. CDR3 coding DNA: TGTGCCACCAGCGGACAACTCCCGGGACTAGCCACCGGGGAGCTGTTTTTT.

The rearrangement joins TRBV10-2 to TRBJ2-2; D is tentatively TRBD1 or TRBD2 (6 bases each). The V and J ends lost 10 bases and 4 bases respectively, with 16 bases between them. The CDR3 is made up of 14 amino acids. The germline gives CDR1 WSHSY, CDR2 SAAADI. This CDR3 reads CATLGWGATGELFF. The DNA of the CDR3 is TGCGCCACCCTAGGGTGGGGGGCCACCGGGGAGCTGTTTTTT.

The rearrangement joins TRBV29-1 to TRBJ2-2, with TRBD1 matching over 8 bases. This CDR3 is built from 14 residues. With V trimmed by 3 bases and J by 1 base, 1 base remained unmatched. Germline V gives CDR1 SQVTM, CDR2 ANQGSEA. The CDR3 here is CSVEGQVNTGELFF. CDR3 sequence (DNA): TGCAGCGTTGAGGGACAGGTGAACACCGGGGAGCTGTTTTTT.

This chain joins TRBV4-1 and TRBJ2-7, with 9 bases lining up with TRBD1. J lost 0 bases, V lost 3 bases, and 9 bases had no gene match. Germline-derived CDR1 and CDR2 are MGHRA and YSYEKL. CDR3 length: 17 residues. In DNA, the CDR3 is TGCGCCAGCAGCCATTCTCCCGGGACAGGGACCTCCTACGAGCAGTACTTC. It translates to CASSHSPGTGTSYEQYF.

For the CDR3, the DNA is TGCGCCAGCAAGGTAATGGCAGGGGGCTTCTCCTCGGGAGGTCTGTCCTACGAGCAGTACTTC. Protein product: CASKVMAGGFSSGGLSYEQYF. V is TRBV10-2 and J is TRBJ2-7; D perhaps matches TRBD1 (8 bases). There are 21 residues in the CDR3. Germline loops: CDR1 WSHSY, CDR2 SAAADI. Trimming took 7 bases from V and 1 from J, leaving 35 bases between them.

The V call is TRBV5-1, the J call TRBJ2-7; D is unclear. The V end lost 0 bases, the J end lost 4 bases, and 14 bases lay between the germline ends. CDR3 length equals 15 residues. Germline V CDR1 and CDR2: SGHRS, YFSETQ. The CDR3 protein is CASSLEGRLDYEQYF. CDR3 bases: TGCGCCAGCAGCTTGGAAGGTCGGCTAGATTACGAGCAGTACTTC.